A selection of T cell receptor beta chains follows, all from one sample in a study of T-cell memory formation after mild COVID-19. TCRdb ran MiXCR on the 5' RACE reads and lists one entry per CDR3 protein. This table has about 270,000 distinct CDR3 sequences, about a sixth appearing once. Source material: PBMCs or a T cell subset sorted from them (not recorded which). The receptors stem from a man between 18 and 29 years old who had mild COVID-19 (a few samples of this study predate the infection). Cell type and time point are not known. The CDR3 runs from the conserved cysteine through the conserved F or W. A D gene is named only where the DNA matches it firmly. The listing skips clone size in some rows; elsewhere it reads once, few, many or a size class.

few | TRBJ1-2 | TRBV4-3 | NA | CASSQYFGGFGYTF | TGCGCCAGCAGCCAATATTTCGGTGGATTTGGCTACACCTTC
NA | TRBJ2-1 | TRBV15 | TRBD1 | CATSRSRTGGYNEQFF | TGTGCCACCAGCAGATCGAGGACAGGGGGCTACAATGAGCAGTTCTTC
many | TRBJ2-1 | TRBV9 | TRBD2 | CASSVDAGGVNEQFF | TGTGCCAGCAGCGTAGACGCGGGGGGTGTCAATGAGCAGTTCTTC
NA | TRBJ2-3 | TRBV4-3 | NA | CASSPEGQTDTQYF | TGCGCCAGCAGCCCAGAAGGGCAAACCGATACGCAGTATTTT
few | TRBJ2-1 | TRBV4-3 | TRBD2 | CASSRAVGGYNEQFF | TGCGCCAGCAGCCGAGCGGTGGGGGGGTACAATGAGCAGTTCTTC
few | TRBJ2-3 | TRBV20-1 | TRBD2 | CSASSTSGGAGTQYF | TGCAGTGCTAGCTCGACTAGCGGGGGGGCAGGTACGCAGTATTTT
few | TRBJ2-2 | TRBV7-2 | NA | CASSARQAGGELFF | TGTGCCAGCAGCGCCAGACAGGCGGGCGGGGAGCTGTTTTTT
NA | TRBJ1-6 | TRBV7-6 | TRBD1 | CASSPSGQNQYSPLHF | TGTGCCAGCAGCCCCTCGGGACAGAATCAGTATTCGCCCCTCCACTTT
NA | TRBJ1-1 | TRBV4-1 | TRBD1 | CASRQGQGFRVNTEAFF | TGCGCCAGCAGGCAGGGACAGGGTTTTCGCGTGAACACTGAAGCTTTCTTT
many | TRBJ2-6 | TRBV12-3/TRBV12-4 | NA | CASSDSGANVLTF | TGTGCCAGCAGCGACTCTGGGGCCAACGTCCTGACTTTC
few | TRBJ2-7 | TRBV27 | NA | CASSSPGRTYEQYF | TGTGCCAGCAGTTCACCGGGACGGACCTACGAGCAGTACTTC
few | TRBJ1-3 | TRBV6-2/TRBV6-3 | NA | CASRPGTYRNTIYF | TGTGCCAGCAGACCCGGGACATACAGAAACACCATATATTTT
few | TRBJ1-2 | TRBV7-8 | NA | CASSLGLKNYGYTF | TGTGCCAGCAGCTTAGGCCTTAAGAACTATGGCTACACCTTC
many | TRBJ2-1 | TRBV29-1 | TRBD2 | CSARGLAGGLVDEQFF | TGCAGCGCACGCGGGCTAGCGGGGGGGCTGGTGGATGAGCAGTTCTTC
NA | TRBJ2-2 | TRBV15 | NA | CATSRFTSTGELFF | TGTGCCACCAGCAGGTTTACAAGCACCGGGGAGCTGTTTTTT
NA | TRBJ2-6 | TRBV4-3 | NA | CASSLGSVGANVLTF | TGCGCCAGCAGCCTGGGGTCCGTGGGGGCCAACGTCCTGACTTTC
few | TRBJ1-1 | TRBV7-3 | NA | CASSLSAYTEAFF | TGTGCCAGCAGCTTAAGCGCCTACACTGAAGCTTTCTTT
NA | TRBJ1-2 | TRBV9 | NA | CASSVDDTSFYGYTF | TGTGCCAGCAGCGTAGATGACACCTCCTTCTATGGCTACACCTTC
NA | TRBJ2-7 | TRBV7-6 | NA | CASSLSTPGVDEQYF | TGTGCCAGCAGCTTATCGACTCCGGGCGTAGACGAGCAGTACTTC
many | TRBJ2-1 | TRBV12-3/TRBV12-4 | NA | CASSYGGTHYNEQFF | TGTGCCAGCAGTTATGGGGGTACCCACTACAATGAGCAGTTCTTC
few | TRBJ1-1 | TRBV7-9 | NA | CASSFDGYTEAFF | TGTGCCAGCAGCTTCGACGGATACACTGAAGCTTTCTTT
NA | TRBJ1-3 | TRBV6-5 | NA | CASSYSHSAGNTIYF | TGTGCCAGCAGTTACTCGCACAGCGCTGGAAACACCATATATTTT
few | TRBJ2-1 | TRBV28 | TRBD2 | CASRKAGGKYNEQFF | TGTGCCAGCAGAAAAGCGGGGGGGAAGTACAATGAGCAGTTCTTC
few | TRBJ1-6 | TRBV5-1 | TRBD1 | CASSVTGPNSPLHF | TGCGCCAGCAGCGTGACAGGGCCTAATTCACCCCTCCACTTT
NA | TRBJ1-1 | TRBV5-4 | NA | CASSFGGKGLNTEAFF | TGTGCCAGCAGCTTCGGCGGGAAGGGGCTGAACACTGAAGCTTTCTTT
few | TRBJ2-7 | TRBV30 | NA | CAWSRGGSSYEQYF | TGTGCCTGGAGTCGAGGGGGAAGCTCCTACGAGCAGTACTTC
NA | TRBJ2-4 | TRBV3-1 | TRBD1 | CASSQEAGQGLLAKNIQYF | TGTGCCAGCAGCCAAGAGGCGGGACAGGGGCTACTAGCCAAAAACATTCAGTACTTC
few | TRBJ1-1 | TRBV5-1 | NA | CASSLDIPLLTEAFF | TGCGCCAGCAGCTTGGATATACCGCTCCTCACTGAAGCTTTCTTT
NA | TRBJ2-7 | TRBV4-1 | NA | CASSQVLGDSYEQYF | TGCGCCAGCAGCCAAGTGTTGGGCGACTCCTACGAGCAGTACTTC
few | TRBJ2-2 | TRBV6-5 | NA | CACHSQQANTGELFF | TGTGCCTGCCACTCTCAGCAGGCAAACACCGGGGAGCTGTTTTTT
NA | TRBJ1-6 | TRBV20-1 | NA | CSAHSSYNSPLHF | TGCAGTGCCCACAGCTCCTATAATTCACCCCTCCACTTT
NA | TRBJ1-6 | TRBV7-2 | NA | CASSSLNVQGNSPLHF | TGTGCCAGCAGCTCCCTTAACGTTCAGGGAAATTCACCCCTCCACTTT
once | TRBJ1-1 | TRBV7-9 | NA | CASSLLGRGRMNTEAFF | TGTGCCAGCAGCTTACTCGGGCGGGGCAGAATGAACACTGAAGCTTTCTTT
many | TRBJ2-5 | TRBV5-1 | TRBD2 | CASTQTGLAGETQYF | TGCGCCAGCACGCAAACGGGACTAGCGGGGGAGACCCAGTACTTC
few | TRBJ2-3 | TRBV20-1 | TRBD1 | CSAYRGIDTQYF | TGCAGTGCGTACAGGGGGATAGATACGCAGTATTTT
once | TRBJ2-5 | TRBV29-1 | TRBD2 | CSVQPAGGPRETQYF | TGCAGCGTTCAGCCAGCGGGGGGGCCGAGGGAGACCCAGTACTTC
NA | TRBJ1-1 | TRBV6-2/TRBV6-3 | NA | CASTSYREAFF | TGTGCCAGCACCTCTTACCGTGAAGCTTTCTTT
NA | TRBJ1-2 | TRBV21-1 | NA | CAAARGNGYTF | TGTGCCGCCGCCAGGGGGAATGGCTACACCTTC
NA | TRBJ2-7 | TRBV6-2/TRBV6-3 | NA | CASKARQESSEQYF | TGTGCCAGCAAAGCTAGACAGGAATCGAGTGAGCAGTACTTC
NA | TRBJ2-2 | TRBV5-1 | TRBD1 | CASSATPGTAYTGELFF | TGCGCCAGCAGCGCAACCCCCGGGACAGCCTACACCGGGGAGCTGTTTTTT
few | TRBJ2-7 | TRBV10-1 | NA | CASSVAEQYF | TGCGCCAGCAGTGTAGCCGAGCAGTACTTC
NA | TRBJ2-1 | TRBV28 | NA | CASSRTLPRHNEQFF | TGTGCCAGCAGCCGGACACTTCCACGGCACAATGAGCAGTTCTTC
NA | TRBJ2-3 | TRBV4-3 | NA | CASSYRDFSTDTQYF | TGCGCCAGCAGCTACCGGGACTTTAGCACAGATACGCAGTATTTT
many | TRBJ2-2 | TRBV7-2 | NA | CASSFLSTGELFF | TGTGCCAGCAGCTTCCTCTCTACCGGGGAGCTGTTTTTT
many | TRBJ2-1 | TRBV6-5 | NA | CASSYSMGVSSYNEQFF | TGTGCCAGCAGTTACTCGATGGGCGTGAGCTCCTACAATGAGCAGTTCTTC
NA | TRBJ2-1 | TRBV5-4 | TRBD1 | CASRGWTGEYNEQFF | TGTGCCAGCAGGGGTTGGACAGGGGAATACAATGAGCAGTTCTTC
many | TRBJ2-5 | TRBV7-2 | NA | CASSSPGPQAQYF | TGTGCCAGCAGCTCACCCGGGCCCCAGGCCCAGTACTTC
NA | TRBJ2-2 | TRBV11-2 | TRBD1 | CASSSDRANTGELFF | TGTGCCAGCAGCTCGGACAGGGCGAACACCGGGGAGCTGTTTTTT
few | TRBJ2-3 | TRBV5-6 | TRBD1 | CASSFGRGPTDTQYF | TGTGCCAGCAGCTTCGGCAGGGGGCCTACAGATACGCAGTATTTT
few | TRBJ2-5 | TRBV5-5 | NA | CASSLEGGKDF | TGTGCCAGCAGCTTGGAGGGAGGCAAGGACTTC
many | TRBJ2-5 | TRBV12-3/TRBV12-4 | TRBD2 | CASTERDGRSQETQYF | TGTGCCAGCACCGAGCGGGACGGGAGATCTCAAGAGACCCAGTACTTC
few | TRBJ2-1 | TRBV4-3 | TRBD1 | CASSRWGQGNEQFF | TGCGCCAGCAGCCGCTGGGGACAGGGGAATGAGCAGTTCTTC
NA | TRBJ2-3 | TRBV5-1 | NA | CASGRNRGNTDTQYF | TGCGCCAGCGGCCGTAACCGGGGTAACACAGATACGCAGTATTTT
few | TRBJ2-7 | TRBV30 | NA | CAWSILGEQYF | TGTGCCTGGAGCATTCTTGGCGAGCAGTACTTC
once | TRBJ1-6 | TRBV20-1 | TRBD1 | CSARPPGGNSPLHF | TGCAGTGCTAGACCCCCAGGGGGTAATTCACCCCTCCACTTT
few | TRBJ2-3 | TRBV30 | NA | CACCPNAADTQYF | TGTGCCTGCTGCCCAAATGCGGCAGATACGCAGTATTTT
few | TRBJ2-3 | TRBV5-4 | TRBD1 | CASSTGTGFTDTQYF | TGTGCCAGCAGCACCGGGACAGGGTTCACAGATACGCAGTATTTT
few | TRBJ2-7 | TRBV6-6 | NA | CASRRTYEQYF | TGTGCCAGCAGACGGACCTACGAGCAGTACTTC
few | TRBJ2-7 | TRBV27 | NA | CASSRTGGLYEQYF | TGTGCCAGCAGTCGAACAGGAGGGCTCTACGAGCAGTACTTC
many | TRBJ1-5 | TRBV28 | NA | CASSFGGSVDQPQHF | TGTGCCAGCAGTTTTGGGGGTTCGGTAGATCAGCCCCAGCATTTT